This entry concerns a single T cell receptor beta chain. Its antigen is undetermined. Reverse transcribing all isolated RNA meant expressed TCRB transcripts were sequenced. TCRdb keeps only in-frame clones here, not all; method: immunoSEQ multiplex PCR. The data contain about 370,000 clones, more than 13% of them singletons. The data originate from a study of beta chain features in type 1 diabetes. Whole-study results and caveats: PCR could preferentially amplify shorter templates, alike in patients and controls.

This TCR derives from a woman aged 18-29 years in good health. Sequenced material: naive CD4+ T cells from blood.

CDR3 protein: CASSFRQSNYGYTF. The CDR3 DNA reads as TGTGCCAGCAGCTTCCGACAGAGCAACTATGGCTACACCTTC. The J gene is TRBJ1-2, the V gene TRBV7-9; TRBD1 might be the D (5 bases). CDR1 and CDR2 (germline): SEHNR, FQNEAQ (reference sequence). The CDR3 loop spans 14 amino acids. Trimming stripped 3 bases from V and 2 bases from J, with 10 bases between.